This is a list of T cell receptor beta chains from one sample in a study of cytomegalovirus exposure and HLA in healthy donors. Here immunoSEQ multiplex PCR was the method, and the copy in TCRdb shows in-frame clones only, minus some. The sample gives roughly 130,000 clones, around 73% of which show up once; 2.5% to 3% is in the top ten. The sequencing sample was made of PBMCs. These receptors originate from a human donor in good health. The CDR3 runs from the conserved cysteine through the conserved F or W. A D gene is named only where the DNA matches it firmly. Part of the rows lack a size; the others show once, few, many or a class for expanded clones.

-,few,TRBV5-1,TRBJ1-1,TGCGCCAGCAGCCCAACAGGGCTCTACACTGAAGCTTTCTTT,CASSPTGLYTEAFF
TRBD2,once,TRBV5-1,TRBJ2-5,TGCGCCAGCACGCTCGGGGGGGGTGAGACCCAGTACTTC,CASTLGGGETQYF
TRBD2,-,TRBV5-6,TRBJ2-1,TGTGCCAGCAGCTCCCTTCAGCGGGAGGACGGGAATGAGCAGTTCTTC,CASSSLQREDGNEQFF
TRBD1,few,TRBV4-2,TRBJ1-2,TGTGCCAGCAGCCACCCCTCCGGGACAGGGGAAGTAAGAAGCTATGGCTACACCTTC,CASSHPSGTGEVRSYGYTF
TRBD1,-,TRBV30,TRBJ1-1,TGTGCCTGGAGGACAGGGGCCCCGGAAGCTTTCTTT,CAWRTGAPEAFF
-,-,TRBV9,TRBJ2-7,TGTGCCAGCAGCCCTTCCGCGGGAAGCTCCTACGAGCAGTACTTC,CASSPSAGSSYEQYF
-,few,TRBV7-9,TRBJ1-4,TGTGCCAGCAGCTCAGTAGGGGGACCTAGCGGTGAAAAACTGTTTTTT,CASSSVGGPSGEKLFF
-,-,TRBV27,TRBJ2-5,TGTGCCAGCAGTTTATCGAGGGCGAGACCCCCAGAGACCCAGTACTTC,CASSLSRARPPETQYF
-,few,TRBV6-4,TRBJ2-1,TGTGCCACCCCGAGGATATGGCAGTTCTTC,CATPRIWQFF
TRBD1,once,TRBV27,TRBJ1-2,TGTGCCAGCAGTCGATCCCAGGGACAGGGGTTGACTGGCTACACCTTC,CASSRSQGQGLTGYTF
-,-,TRBV18,TRBJ1-2,TGTGCCAGCTCACCTGAACGGGGAGGCTACACCTTC,CASSPERGGYTF
-,few,TRBV19,TRBJ1-5,TGTGCCAGTAGTATAATGTTTAATCGGACAGGCAATCAGCCCCAGCATTTT,CASSIMFNRTGNQPQHF
-,-,TRBV21-1,TRBJ2-5,TGTGCCAGCAGCAAAAGGAGTCAAGGGAGGCAAGAGACCCAGTACTTC,CASSKRSQGRQETQYF
-,-,TRBV7-7,TRBJ2-3,TGTGCTAGCAGCTTAGGGCAGGGGGATACGCAGTATTTT,CASSLGQGDTQYF
-,few,TRBV12-5,TRBJ2-5,TGTGCTAGTCCCGGGGGTTACCAAGAGACCCAGTACTTC,CASPGGYQETQYF
-,-,TRBV27,TRBJ2-7,TGTGCCAGCAGGGTCGTCGGGATTATGTCCTACGAGCAGTACTTC,CASRVVGIMSYEQYF
-,-,TRBV19,TRBJ2-5,TGTGCCAGTAGTGGCGGGCCACAAGAGACCCAGTACTTC,CASSGGPQETQYF
-,-,TRBV23-1,TRBJ2-5,TGCGCCAGCAGCCTCAAGAGGTCGGGACTTCGGGAAGAGACCCAGTACTTC,CASSLKRSGLREETQYF
-,-,TRBV6-1,TRBJ1-1,TGTGCCAGCACGTCCGGGGGAGGCGGAGGCACTGAAGCTTTCTTT,CASTSGGGGGTEAFF
-,-,TRBV27,TRBJ1-2,TGTGCCAGCAGTCCTATTGACACAGCCAACTATGGCTACACCTTC,CASSPIDTANYGYTF
-,-,TRBV7-8,TRBJ1-2,TGTGCCAGCAGCCTTCAACGGAGTCCTCTTAACTATGGCTACACCTTC,CASSLQRSPLNYGYTF
TRBD2,-,TRBV19,TRBJ2-7,TGTGCCAGTAGTAGGGGACTAGCGGAGGCCTACGAGCAGTACTTC,CASSRGLAEAYEQYF
-,-,TRBV9,TRBJ2-3,TGTGCCAGCAGCGTGGACAGTAGCACAGATACGCAGTATTTT,CASSVDSSTDTQYF
-,-,TRBV12-2,TRBJ2-7,TGTGCAAGTTTCGGACTAGCGGGAGTCCACGAGCAGTACTTC,CASFGLAGVHEQYF
TRBD2,-,TRBV7-6,TRBJ2-7,TGTGCCAGCAGCTTAGATGCGGGGGTCTCGTTCGAGCAGTACTTC,CASSLDAGVSFEQYF
TRBD1,-,TRBV10-3,TRBJ1-3,TGTGCCATCAGTGGAACGGGACAGGGGGCAAGAGGAAACACCATATATTTT,CAISGTGQGARGNTIYF
TRBD2,-,TRBV5-1,TRBJ2-1,TGCGCCAGCAGCTCCGGACTAGCGGGGAGGGTATTGAACAATGAGCAGTTCTTC,CASSSGLAGRVLNNEQFF
-,-,TRBV28,TRBJ1-2,TGTGCCAGCAGTCGCCCCGTTACAGGGCTCGCCTATGGCTACACCTTC,CASSRPVTGLAYGYTF
-,-,TRBV10-3,TRBJ1-2,TGTGCCATCAGTCGTGACAGCTTGGGCTACACCTTC,CAISRDSLGYTF
-,-,TRBV28,TRBJ1-1,TGTGCCAGCAGTTTATTTTCCGTCACTGAAGCTTTCTTT,CASSLFSVTEAFF
TRBD1,-,TRBV14,TRBJ2-7,TGTGCCAGCAGCCAAGGCCGGACAGGTCCCTACGAGCAGTACTTC,CASSQGRTGPYEQYF
-,once,TRBV7-2,TRBJ1-1,TGTGCCAGCAGCTACCGGGTGAACACTGAAGCTTTCTTT,CASSYRVNTEAFF
-,once,TRBV29-1,TRBJ2-7,TGCAGCGCAGGGGAGTTCCAATACGAGCAGTACTTC,CSAGEFQYEQYF
-,-,TRBV11-2,TRBJ2-1,TGTGCCAGCAGCTTAGGCGGCCGGTATGAGCAGTTCTTC,CASSLGGRYEQFF
-,-,TRBV7-8,TRBJ1-2,TGTGCCAGCAGCCCTACAGGGCTCACTAACTATGGCTACACCTTC,CASSPTGLTNYGYTF
TRBD2,few,TRBV7-9,TRBJ2-7,TGTGCCAGCAGCAGCGGGACTAGCGGCTACGAGCAGTACTTC,CASSSGTSGYEQYF
-,-,TRBV9,TRBJ2-3,TGTGCCAGCAGCAGAACACAGGTTGCGCCAGATACGCAGTATTTT,CASSRTQVAPDTQYF
-,-,TRBV7-6,TRBJ2-5,TGTGCCAGCAGCTTATCAGGGATGGAGACCCAGTACTTC,CASSLSGMETQYF
-,-,TRBV11-1,TRBJ1-1,TGTGCCAGCAGCTTATCGGGGAACACTGAAGCTTTCTTT,CASSLSGNTEAFF
TRBD2,-,TRBV5-1,TRBJ2-2,TGCGCCAGCAGCCACCGAGGGACTAGCGGAAACACCGGGGAGCTGTTTTTT,CASSHRGTSGNTGELFF
-,-,TRBV5-1,TRBJ2-5,TGCGCCAGCAGCGCGACTTCCCGGGAGCAGTACTTC,CASSATSREQYF
-,-,TRBV18,TRBJ2-5,TGTGCCAGCTCACAAAGTCGGGAGACCCAGTACTTC,CASSQSRETQYF
TRBD1,few,TRBV5-6,TRBJ2-5,TGTGCCAGCGGTGGGACAGACCAAGAGACCCAGTACTTC,CASGGTDQETQYF
-,-,TRBV7-6,TRBJ1-4,TGTGCCAGCAGCTTATCCGGGGGAGGAAAACTGTTTTTT,CASSLSGGGKLFF
-,-,TRBV7-2,TRBJ2-1,TGTGCCAGCAGCTTACTGGGGGGGCCGGGAAATGAGCAGTTCTTC,CASSLLGGPGNEQFF
-,once,TRBV27,TRBJ2-5,TGTGCCAGCCACGGGATGGACTACAATAGGTCTTCAGGAGAGACCCAGTACTTC,CASHGMDYNRSSGETQYF
-,once,TRBV25-1,TRBJ2-7,TGTGCCAGCAGTGACGGCTGGGGGGTCGATGGAAATGACTACGAGCAGTACTTC,CASSDGWGVDGNDYEQYF
TRBD2,-,TRBV30,TRBJ2-1,TGTGCCTGGAGGCTAGCGGGAGGTTGGAATGAGCAGTTCTTC,CAWRLAGGWNEQFF
TRBD2,-,TRBV11-2,TRBJ2-3,TGTGCCAGCAGCCCCGTTTGGAGCGGGGGGGATACGCAGTATTTT,CASSPVWSGGDTQYF
TRBD1,-,TRBV29-1,TRBJ1-2,TGCACCTACCCGGACAGGCATAACTATGGCTACACCTTC,CTYPDRHNYGYTF
TRBD1,-,TRBV11-3,TRBJ1-3,TGTGCCAGCAGCCCTGGACAGGGACCTGGAAACACCATATATTTT,CASSPGQGPGNTIYF
TRBD2,-,TRBV6-5,TRBJ2-7,TGTGCCAGCAGCGGACTAGCGGGGATATACGAGCAGTACTTC,CASSGLAGIYEQYF
TRBD2,-,TRBV6-6,TRBJ2-7,TGTGCCAGCAGTTCCTCCTCTTGGGGGGGGACCGAGCAGTACTTC,CASSSSSWGGTEQYF
-,-,TRBV10-3,TRBJ2-5,TGTGCCATCAGGGTCAGCCAAGAGACCCAGTACTTC,CAIRVSQETQYF
TRBD1,-,TRBV19,TRBJ1-2,TGTGCCAGCCGGGCAGGGGGAGTATTATACTATGGCTACACCTTC,CASRAGGVLYYGYTF
TRBD2,-,TRBV5-1,TRBJ2-7,TGCGCCAGCAGCAGAACCAGCGGGGGGAGCTACGAGCAGTACTTC,CASSRTSGGSYEQYF
-,-,TRBV29-1,TRBJ1-1,TGCAGCGTTGAAGATAGGCCAGGGACTGAAGCTTTCTTT,CSVEDRPGTEAFF
TRBD2,-,TRBV10-3,TRBJ2-3,TGTGCCATCAGTGGGGAAGCTGGGGCTAGCGGGAGTCTGGGGCCTCGCACAGATACGCAGTATTTT,CAISGEAGASGSLGPRTDTQYF